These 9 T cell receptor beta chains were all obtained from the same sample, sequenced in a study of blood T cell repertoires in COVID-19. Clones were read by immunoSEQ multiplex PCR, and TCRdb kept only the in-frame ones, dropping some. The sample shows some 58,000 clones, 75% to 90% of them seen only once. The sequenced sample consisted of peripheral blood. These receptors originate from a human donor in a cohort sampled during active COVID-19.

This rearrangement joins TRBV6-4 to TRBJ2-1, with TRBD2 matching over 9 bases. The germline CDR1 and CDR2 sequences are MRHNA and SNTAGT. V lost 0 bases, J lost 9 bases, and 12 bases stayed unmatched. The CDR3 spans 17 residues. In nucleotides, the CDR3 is TGTGCCAGCAGTGACTCCGGGGCTAGCGGGGACCACGGTGAGCAGTTCTTC. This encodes CASSDSGASGDHGEQFF.

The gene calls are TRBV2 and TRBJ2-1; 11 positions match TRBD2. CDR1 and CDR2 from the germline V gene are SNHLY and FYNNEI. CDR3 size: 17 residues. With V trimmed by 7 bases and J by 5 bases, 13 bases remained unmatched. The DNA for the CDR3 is TGTGCCAGCACCTTGTACAGGGGACTAGCGGAGGACAATGAGCAGTTCTTC. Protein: CASTLYRGLAEDNEQFF.

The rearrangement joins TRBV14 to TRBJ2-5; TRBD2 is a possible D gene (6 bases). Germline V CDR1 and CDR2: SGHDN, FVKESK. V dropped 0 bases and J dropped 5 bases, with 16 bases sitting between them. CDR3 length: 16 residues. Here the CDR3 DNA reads TGTGCCAGCAGCCAAGAATTACGGGGGAGTTTGGAGACCCAGTACTTC. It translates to CASSQELRGSLETQYF. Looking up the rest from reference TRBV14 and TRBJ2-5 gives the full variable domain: EAGVTQFPSHSVIEKGQTVTLRCDPISGHDNLYWYRRVMGKEIKFLLHFVKESKQDESGMPNNRFLAERTGGTYSTLKVQPAELEDSGVYFCASSQELRGSLETQYFGPGTRLLVL.

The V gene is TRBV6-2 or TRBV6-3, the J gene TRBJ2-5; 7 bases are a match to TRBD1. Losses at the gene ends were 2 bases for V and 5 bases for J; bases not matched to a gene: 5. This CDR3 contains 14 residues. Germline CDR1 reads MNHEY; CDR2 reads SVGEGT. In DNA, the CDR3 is TGTGCCAGCAGTTACCGTGGACAGGACGAGACCCAGTACTTC. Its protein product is CASSYRGQDETQYF.

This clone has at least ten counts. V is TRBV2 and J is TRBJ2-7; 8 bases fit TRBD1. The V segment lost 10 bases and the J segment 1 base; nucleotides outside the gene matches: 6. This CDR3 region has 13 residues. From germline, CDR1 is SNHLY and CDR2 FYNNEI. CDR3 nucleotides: TGTGCCACCGACCGGACAGGGTCCTACGAGCAGTACTTC. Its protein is CATDRTGSYEQYF.

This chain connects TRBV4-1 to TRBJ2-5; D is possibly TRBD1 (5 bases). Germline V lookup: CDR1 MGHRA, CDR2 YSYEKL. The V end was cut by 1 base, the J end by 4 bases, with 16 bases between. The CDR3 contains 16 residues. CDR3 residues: CASSQGRAPRGETQYF. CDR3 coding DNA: TGCGCCAGCAGCCAAGGCCGGGCCCCAAGGGGAGAGACCCAGTACTTC.

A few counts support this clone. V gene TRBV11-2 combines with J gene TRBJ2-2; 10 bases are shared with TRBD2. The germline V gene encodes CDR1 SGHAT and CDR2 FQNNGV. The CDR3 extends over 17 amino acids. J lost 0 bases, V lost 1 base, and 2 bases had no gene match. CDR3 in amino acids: CASSLVGLAANTGELFF. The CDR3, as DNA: TGTGCCAGCAGCTTAGTAGGACTAGCGGCGAACACCGGGGAGCTGTTTTTT. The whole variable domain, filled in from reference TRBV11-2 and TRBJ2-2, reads EAGVAQSPRYKIIEKRQSVAFWCNPISGHATLYWYQQILGQGPKLLIQFQNNGVVDDSQLPKDRFSAERLKGVDSTLKIQPAKLEDSAVYLCASSLVGLAANTGELFFGEGSRLTVL.

Here the CDR3 reads CASSLIRDTLGNSPLHF. The CDR3 DNA follows: TGTGCCAGCAGCTTGATCCGGGACACCCTGGGGAATTCACCCCTCCACTTT. This chain links TRBV11-2 with TRBJ1-6, with a weak D call TRBD1 (6 bases). There are 17 residues in the CDR3. Trimming removed 3 bases from V and 7 bases from J, with 19 bases in between. Germline CDR1 is SGHAT and CDR2 is FQNNGV. The full variable domain, in which reference TRBV11-2 and TRBJ1-6 provide the parts outside the CDR3, is EAGVAQSPRYKIIEKRQSVAFWCNPISGHATLYWYQQILGQGPKLLIQFQNNGVVDDSQLPKDRFSAERLKGVDSTLKIQPAKLEDSAVYLCASSLIRDTLGNSPLHFGNGTRLTVT.

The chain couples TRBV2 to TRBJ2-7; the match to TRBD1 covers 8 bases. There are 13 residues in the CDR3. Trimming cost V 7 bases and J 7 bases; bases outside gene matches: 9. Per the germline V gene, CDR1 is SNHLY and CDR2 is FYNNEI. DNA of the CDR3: TGTGCCAGCACCGGGGACAGGCGGGAAGAGCAGTACTTC. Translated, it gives CASTGDRREEQYF.